This TCR beta chain was identified during a study of T-cell memory formation after mild COVID-19. TCRdb reanalysed the 5' RACE reads using MiXCR and keeps one entry per CDR3 protein. The repertoire holds about 470,000 distinct CDR3 sequences, roughly 20% seen once, with about 12% in the top ten. Regarding the study as a whole: There was a balanced CD4/CD8 profile in clones contracting day 15 to 85, and later expanders leaned CD4+. Pre-infection memory showed some responding clones, and this suggested that cross-reactive memory joined. The study found contracting CD4+ clones mainly in CM and EM and contracting CD8+ clones in EMRA.

V dropped 7 bases and J dropped 0; count of bases not matched to a gene: 3. Germline lookup yields CDR1 MNHEY and CDR2 SVGAGI. CDR3 size: 15 residues. Details on this clonotype: Its specificity is not known.

This rearrangement joins TRBV6-5 to TRBJ2-6; 7 bases are shared with TRBD1. The specimen sequenced was PBMCs or a T cell subset sorted from them (not recorded which). The clonotype was recovered from an adult woman who had mild COVID-19 (a few samples of this study predate the infection). Cell type and time point are not known. The CDR3 DNA reads as TGTGCCAGCACCAGGGGGTCCTCTGGGGCCAACGTCCTGACTTTC. Encoded protein: CASTRGSSGANVLTF.